This is a list of T cell receptor beta chains from one sample in a study of T cell changes during pregnancy in multiple sclerosis. Profiled with immunoSEQ multiplex PCR; TCRdb holds only in-frame clones, not every one. The data hold about 33,000 clones, with 90% observed a single time. Sequenced material: CD4+ T cells from peripheral blood mononuclear cells, taken in the second trimester of pregnancy. These receptors were taken from a female donor in good health, enrolled as a control in a pregnancy study. Both conserved end residues are part of each CDR3. Fields, in order: clone size, D gene, V gene, J gene, CDR3 protein, CDR3 DNA. A D gene is named only where the DNA matches it firmly. The size of a clone is reported for some rows only, either as once, few or many, or as a class for expanded clones.

.	.	TRBV5-1	TRBJ2-7	CASSFSAYEQYF	TGCGCCAGCAGCTTTAGCGCCTACGAGCAGTACTTC
.	TRBD2	TRBV6-5	TRBJ2-2	CASSPQRGNTGELFF	TGTGCCAGCAGTCCCCAGCGGGGAAACACCGGGGAGCTGTTTTTT
once	.	TRBV19	TRBJ1-1	CASSMREYRRQAFF	TGTGCCAGTAGTATGAGGGAGTATCGTCGCCAAGCTTTCTTT
.	.	TRBV6-5	TRBJ1-6	CASRSVGSPLHF	TGTGCCAGCAGGAGCGTCGGTTCACCCCTCCACTTT
.	TRBD1	TRBV11-2	TRBJ1-1	CASSWQGATEAFF	TGTGCCAGCAGCTGGCAGGGGGCCACTGAAGCTTTCTTT
.	.	TRBV7-2	TRBJ1-5	CASSLAGRSNQPQHF	TGTGCCAGCAGCTTAGCCGGCAGGAGCAATCAGCCCCAGCATTTT
once	.	TRBV30	TRBJ2-2	CAWGTSQGLNTGELFF	TGTGCCTGGGGCACCTCTCAGGGCTTGAACACCGGGGAGCTGTTTTTT
.	.	TRBV18	TRBJ2-7	CASSTLGSSYEQYF	TGTGCCAGCTCAACCCTAGGATCCTCCTACGAGCAGTACTTC
.	.	TRBV30	TRBJ2-3	CAWSVLGGSGADTQYF	TGTGCCTGGAGTGTACTTGGAGGGAGTGGGGCAGATACGCAGTATTTT
once	.	TRBV6-5	TRBJ2-5	CASSPGRRAGETQYF	TGTGCCAGCAGCCCAGGTCGTCGGGCGGGAGAGACCCAGTACTTC
.	TRBD1	TRBV4-3	TRBJ1-2	CASSQDSGGIGYTF	TGCGCCAGCAGCCAAGATTCAGGGGGCATAGGCTACACCTTC
.	.	TRBV14	TRBJ2-1	CASSQPGPVEQFF	TGTGCCAGCAGCCAGCCAGGGCCCGTGGAGCAGTTCTTC
.	.	TRBV28	TRBJ2-1	CASSSAQGTNEQFF	TGTGCCAGCAGCAGTGCACAGGGTACGAATGAGCAGTTCTTC
.	TRBD2	TRBV29-1	TRBJ2-7	CSVPGLAGPHEQYF	TGCAGCGTACCGGGACTAGCGGGCCCCCACGAGCAGTACTTC
.	TRBD2	TRBV6-5	TRBJ2-7	CASSPPGLAGREQYF	TGTGCCAGCAGCCCCCCGGGACTAGCGGGACGCGAGCAGTACTTC
.	.	TRBV5-4	TRBJ2-3	CASSLARGIADTQYF	TGTGCCAGCAGCTTGGCTAGGGGAATAGCAGATACGCAGTATTTT